The 21 T cell receptor beta chains given below trace back to one sample, sequenced in a study of blood T cells in healthy people across ages. Then a second PCR, running about 6 to 12 cycles, was carried out with a sample-barcoded 5' primer and a J-beta primer mix. TCRdb recomputed calls from the 5' RACE reads with MiXCR, one row per CDR3 protein. The sample yields 1 million to 1.2 million distinct CDR3 sequences, 35% to 40% seen once. The sample taken for sequencing was blood. These receptors all come from a man in his late teens or twenties in good health.

This clonotype was seen a handful of times. The gene calls are TRBV20-1 and TRBJ1-2, with 8 positions matching TRBD1. CDR3 length: 12 residues. Trimming at V came to 0 bases and at J to 9 bases, leaving 3 bases not matched to a gene. The germline V gene has CDR1 DFQATT and CDR2 SNEGSKA (reference sequence). The CDR3 sequence is CSAREDRERYTF. The CDR3 DNA sequence: TGCAGTGCTAGAGAGGACAGGGAACGCTACACCTTC.

The chain recombines TRBV7-9 with TRBJ2-2; D may be TRBD1 (6 bases). Per germline, CDR1 SEHNR and CDR2 FQNEAQ (reference sequence). The germline V and J ends were trimmed by 4 bases and 10 bases, with 13 bases remaining between them. This CDR3 has 13 residues. CDR3 amino acids: CASSSYDRLELFF. CDR3 bases: TGTGCCAGCAGCTCCTATGACAGGTTGGAGCTGTTTTTT.

The V call is TRBV12-3 or TRBV12-4, the J call TRBJ1-5; D is possibly TRBD1 (5 bases). Trimming left V 7 bases short and J 5 bases short, with 15 bases between. The CDR3 runs 14 residues. DNA for the CDR3: TGTGCCAGCACCATTGGGGCAAGGGATCAGCCCCAGCATTTT. This encodes CASTIGARDQPQHF.

V usage is TRBV29-1 and J usage is TRBJ1-1; no clear D. The V end lost 4 bases, the J end lost 0 bases, and 9 bases lay between the germline ends. This CDR3 contains 13 residues. Germline-derived CDR1 and CDR2 are SQVTM and ANQGSEA. CDR3 in amino acids: CSVGRNMNTEAFF. DNA of the CDR3: TGCAGCGTTGGACGGAATATGAACACTGAAGCTTTCTTT.

In this sample, this clonotype turned up a few times. The CDR3 spells CASSFYGGEPLHF. The CDR3, as DNA: TGTGCCAGCAGTTTTTATGGGGGGGAACCCCTCCACTTT. The chain combines TRBV28 with TRBJ1-6; tentative D call: TRBD1 (5 bases). There are 13 residues in the CDR3. CDR1 is MDHEN, CDR2 SYDVKM, per germline. V shed 3 bases and J shed 12 bases, with 12 bases lying between them.

The rearrangement links TRBV10-3 to TRBJ2-2, with D unclear. The CDR3 spans 14 residues. Germline lookup yields CDR1 ENHRY and CDR2 SYGVKD. V shed 5 bases and J shed 4 bases, with 11 bases lying between them. CDR3 in amino acids: CAISRAPGTGELFF. CDR3 sequence (DNA): TGTGCCATCAGTCGTGCCCCCGGCACCGGGGAGCTGTTTTTT.

By share of the sample, this clonotype is large. This chain uses TRBV21-1 with TRBJ1-1; the table's D call TRBD1 went unverified against the DNA. TRBV21-1 is a listed pseudogene. CDR3 length: 19 residues. The CDR3 coding sequence is TGTGCCAGCAGCAAGGTGGGAATGGGATGGGGGGCATTCAACACTGAAGCTTTCTTT. Translated: CASSKVGMGWGAFNTEAFF.

This chain links TRBV15 with TRBJ2-3, with D possibly TRBD2 on 5 matching bases. Germline V gene sequence: CDR1 LNHNV, CDR2 YYDKDF (reference sequence). The CDR3 covers 13 residues. V lost 4 bases, J lost 5 bases, and 10 bases lay in between. The CDR3 reads CATSIGVLDTQYF. The CDR3 coding sequence is TGTGCCACCAGCATCGGGGTCCTAGATACGCAGTATTTT.

As concerns this clonotype: One end of the junction varies from germline; a read error may be responsible. J is TRBJ1-2 and V is TRBV5-1; no reliable D call. CDR3 length equals 15 residues. Germline lookup yields CDR1 SGHRS and CDR2 YFSETQ. The CDR3 protein is CASSLSEDGPTGHTF. For the CDR3, the DNA is TGCGCCAGCAGCTTGTCAGAGGATGGGCCTACTGGCCACACCTTC.

This clonotype was observed a few times. V and J are TRBV5-5 and TRBJ2-2; 8 bases align to TRBD1. The CDR3 runs to 17 residues. Per the germline V gene, CDR1 is SGHKS and CDR2 is YYEKEE (reference sequence). With 4 bases clipped from V and 3 bases from J, the junction kept 11 bases outside the gene matches. CDR3 protein: CASSLGQDVMYTGELFF. CDR3 in DNA: TGTGCCAGCAGCCTGGGACAGGATGTCATGTACACCGGGGAGCTGTTTTTT. Drawing the rest from reference TRBV5-5 and TRBJ2-2, the complete variable domain is DAGVTQSPTHLIKTRGQQVTLRCSPISGHKSVSWYQQVLGQGPQFIFQYYEKEERGRGNFPDRFSARQFPNYSSELNVNALLLGDSALYLCASSLGQDVMYTGELFFGEGSRLTVL.

The CDR3 here is CASSVDGLAGDTQYF. In DNA form, the CDR3 reads TGTGCCAGCAGCGTAGATGGACTAGCCGGGGATACGCAGTATTTT. This chain links TRBV9 with TRBJ2-3; 8 bases line up with TRBD2. The CDR3 is made up of 15 amino acids. The V gene's germline CDR1 is SGDLS and CDR2 YYNGEE. After removal of 0 bases from V and 6 bases from J, the junction contained 6 bases not matched to a gene.

In regard to this clonotype: This could be a read error, since a much larger clone is one nucleotide away. The rearrangement links TRBV6-4 to TRBJ2-1; 9 nucleotides align to TRBD2. The J call may be incorrect, as the DNA end agrees better with TRBJ2-7. Germline V CDR1 and CDR2: MRHNA, SNTAGT. This CDR3 comprises 14 residues. The CDR3: CASSVGTSYNEQYF. In DNA form, the CDR3 reads TGTGCCAGCAGTGTGGGGACTAGCTACAATGAGCAGTACTTC.

In regard to this clonotype: In this CDR3 the conserved last residue, phenylalanine or tryptophan, is missing, so a read error is likely. The chain uses TRBV29-1 and TRBJ2-1; D possibly corresponds to TRBD1 (5 bases). The CDR3 sequence is 13 residues long. CDR1 and CDR2 from the germline V gene are SQVTM and ANQGSEA. Trimming left V 7 bases short and J 2 bases short, with 12 bases between. DNA of the CDR3: TGCAGCGGGCGGACGGACACCTACAATGAGCAGTTCTTA. This gives the protein CSGRTDTYNEQFL.

The genes are TRBV6-5 and TRBJ2-5; D ambiguous. Trimming removed 6 bases from V and 5 bases from J, with 13 bases in between. The germline gives CDR1 MNHEY, CDR2 SVGAGI. This CDR3 region has 13 residues. This CDR3 reads CASSNPGVETQYF. The DNA for the CDR3 is TGTGCCAGCAGCAACCCGGGTGTCGAGACCCAGTACTTC.

The rearrangement uses TRBV20-1 and TRBJ2-2; a weak D match, TRBD1 (6 bases). Germline V lookup: CDR1 DFQATT, CDR2 SNEGSKA (reference sequence). The CDR3 has 15 residues. The V end lost 4 bases, the J end lost 5 bases, and 17 bases lay between the germline ends. The CDR3 spells CSAKIQGRWTGELFF. The CDR3 nucleotides are TGCAGTGCTAAAATCCAGGGGCGGTGGACCGGGGAGCTGTTTTTT.

This clonotype has a handful of counts. This sequence joins TRBV7-9 and TRBJ2-1; D is perhaps TRBD2 (5 bases). Germline V CDR1 and CDR2: SEHNR, FQNEAQ (reference sequence). Trimming shortened V by 5 bases and J by 7 bases, and 15 bases separated the two germline ends. CDR3 length: 14 residues. The CDR3: CASSRGSIGNEQFF. CDR3 sequence (DNA): TGTGCCAGCAGCCGTGGGAGCATAGGGAATGAGCAGTTCTTC.

About this clonotype itself: A much larger clone sits a single nucleotide away, making a read error possible. The chain combines TRBV29-1 with TRBJ2-1; D unresolved. The DNA end is a closer match to TRBJ2-7, so the J assignment may be wrong. This CDR3 spans 11 amino acids. Germline lookup yields CDR1 SQVTM and CDR2 ANQGSEA. The CDR3 reads CSVRRNNEQYF. CDR3 bases: TGCAGCGTCCGACGGAACAATGAGCAGTACTTC.

The chain combines TRBV20-1 with TRBJ1-2; 7 nucleotides line up with TRBD1. The CDR3 has 15 amino acids. Germline lookup yields CDR1 DFQATT and CDR2 SNEGSKA (reference sequence). Trimming cost V 3 bases and J 1 base; bases outside gene matches: 8. The CDR3 spells CSASPPGQRNYGYTF. In nucleotides, the CDR3 is TGCAGTGCTAGCCCTCCGGGACAGCGTAACTATGGCTACACCTTC.

The table lists this clonotype with a few counts. Germline is not matched at one junction end, which may reflect a read error. The rearrangement links TRBV6-5 to TRBJ1-2, with a possible D match to TRBD1 (6 bases). The CDR3 sequence is 12 residues long. In germline, CDR1 is MNHEY, CDR2 SVGAGI. CDR3: CAGSYVGGGYTF. CDR3 bases: TGTGCCGGCAGTTACGTAGGGGGTGGCTACACCTTC.

The genes are TRBV7-8 and TRBJ1-5; TRBD1 matches at 7 bases. With V trimmed by 5 bases and J by 4 bases, 8 bases remained unmatched. Germline V gene sequence: CDR1 SGHVS, CDR2 FQNEAQ. The CDR3 is 15 residues long. DNA for the CDR3: TGTGCCAGCAGCACATCCCGGGACAGTAATCAGCCCCAGCATTTT. It codes for CASSTSRDSNQPQHF.

This clonotype has at least ten counts. This could be a read error, since a much larger clone is one nucleotide away. The rearrangement links TRBV7-2 to TRBJ2-1, with TRBD2 as a possible D gene (5 bases). V lost 5 bases and J 6 bases, leaving 14 bases between the germline ends. CDR1 is SGHTA and CDR2 is FQGNSA in the germline V gene. The CDR3 spans 14 residues. Here the CDR3 reads CASSVESGINEQFF. In DNA form, the CDR3 reads TGTGCCAGCAGCGTAGAGTCCGGGATCAATGAGCAGTTCTTC.